The present entry profiles one TCR beta chain with its context. The sample is drawn from a study of blood T cell repertoires in COVID-19. On the study more broadly: The cDNA or gDNA used as material had been derived from T cells, B-cell-depleted T cells, or PBMCs.

The assay was immunoSEQ multiplex PCR, and TCRdb's table has in-frame clones only and misses some. The sample lists 55,000 to 80,000 clones; around four fifths were seen once. The CDR3 is made up of 15 amino acids. Trimming took 10 bases from V and 4 from J, leaving 21 bases between them. The germline CDR1 and CDR2 sequences are SGHDT and YYEEEE. Material for sequencing was peripheral blood. The chain couples TRBV5-6 to TRBJ1-5; D is undetermined. This receptor was identified in a man between 60 and 75 years old with COVID-19, enrolled during active disease. CDR3 DNA: TGTGCCCTCAGCTACGGTACTGAGGATAATCAGCCCCAGCATTTT. Protein: CALSYGTEDNQPQHF.